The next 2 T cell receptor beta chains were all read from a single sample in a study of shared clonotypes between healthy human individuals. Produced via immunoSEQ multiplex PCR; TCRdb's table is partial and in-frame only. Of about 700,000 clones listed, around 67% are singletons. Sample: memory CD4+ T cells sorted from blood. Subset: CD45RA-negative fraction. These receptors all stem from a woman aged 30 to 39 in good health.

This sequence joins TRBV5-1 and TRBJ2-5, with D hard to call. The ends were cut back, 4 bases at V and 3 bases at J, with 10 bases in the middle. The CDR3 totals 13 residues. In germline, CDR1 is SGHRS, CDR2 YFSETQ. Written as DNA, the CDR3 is TGCGCCAGCAGCCCCCTTAGGGAAGAGACCCAGTACTTC. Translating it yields CASSPLREETQYF.

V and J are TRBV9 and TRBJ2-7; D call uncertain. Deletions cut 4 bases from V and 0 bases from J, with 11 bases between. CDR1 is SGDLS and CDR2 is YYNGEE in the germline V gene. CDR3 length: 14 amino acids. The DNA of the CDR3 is TGTGCCAGCAGCCGACTTTCAGGCTCCTACGAGCAGTACTTC. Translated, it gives CASSRLSGSYEQYF.